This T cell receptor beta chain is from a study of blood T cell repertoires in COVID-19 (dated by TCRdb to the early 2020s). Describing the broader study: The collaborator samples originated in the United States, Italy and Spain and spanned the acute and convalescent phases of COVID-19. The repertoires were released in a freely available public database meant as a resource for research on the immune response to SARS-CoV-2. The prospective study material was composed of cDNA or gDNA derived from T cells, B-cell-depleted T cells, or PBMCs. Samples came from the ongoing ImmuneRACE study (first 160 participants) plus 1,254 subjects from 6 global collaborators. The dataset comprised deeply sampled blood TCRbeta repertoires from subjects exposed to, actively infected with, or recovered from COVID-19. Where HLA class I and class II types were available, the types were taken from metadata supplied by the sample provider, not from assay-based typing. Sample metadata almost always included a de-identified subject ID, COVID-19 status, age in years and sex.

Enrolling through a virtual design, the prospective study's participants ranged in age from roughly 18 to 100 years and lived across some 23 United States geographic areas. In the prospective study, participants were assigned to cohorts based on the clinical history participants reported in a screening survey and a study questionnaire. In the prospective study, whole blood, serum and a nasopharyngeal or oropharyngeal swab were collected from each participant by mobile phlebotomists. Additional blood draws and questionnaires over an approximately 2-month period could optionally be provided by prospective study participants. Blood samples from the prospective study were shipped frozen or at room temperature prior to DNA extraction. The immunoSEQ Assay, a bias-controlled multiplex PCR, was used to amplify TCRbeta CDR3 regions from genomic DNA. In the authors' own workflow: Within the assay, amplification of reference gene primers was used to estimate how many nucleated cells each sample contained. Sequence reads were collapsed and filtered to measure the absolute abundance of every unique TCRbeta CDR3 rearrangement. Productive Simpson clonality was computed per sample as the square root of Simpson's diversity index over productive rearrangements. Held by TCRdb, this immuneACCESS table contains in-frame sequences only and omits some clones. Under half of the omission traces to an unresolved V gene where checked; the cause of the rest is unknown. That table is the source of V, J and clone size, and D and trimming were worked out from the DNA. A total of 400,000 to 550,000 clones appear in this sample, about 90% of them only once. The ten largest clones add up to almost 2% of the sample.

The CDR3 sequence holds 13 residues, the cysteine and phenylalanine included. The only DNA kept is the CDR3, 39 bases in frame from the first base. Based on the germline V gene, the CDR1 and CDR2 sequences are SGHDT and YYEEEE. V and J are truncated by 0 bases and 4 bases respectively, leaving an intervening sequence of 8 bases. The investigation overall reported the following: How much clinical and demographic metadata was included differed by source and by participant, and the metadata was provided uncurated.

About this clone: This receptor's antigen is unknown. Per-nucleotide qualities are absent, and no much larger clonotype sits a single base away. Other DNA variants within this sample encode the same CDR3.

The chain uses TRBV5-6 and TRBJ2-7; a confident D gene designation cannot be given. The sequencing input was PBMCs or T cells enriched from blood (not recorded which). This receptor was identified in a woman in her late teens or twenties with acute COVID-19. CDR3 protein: CASSLGSSYEQYF. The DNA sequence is TGTGCCAGCAGCTTGGGTAGCAGTTACGAGCAGTACTTC.